This entry is about one T cell receptor (beta chain). It lacks a known antigen. It has no much larger one-base neighbor in the sample; base qualities were not kept. In Seattle, one collaborating source enrolled patients while the infection was active and tracked those patients longitudinally over the course of disease. Whole blood was collected in K2EDTA tubes by collaborating institutions according to the institutions' own protocols. For TCRbeta analysis, collaborators shipped samples in one of three forms: frozen whole blood, isolated PBMCs, or DNA extracted from either of those sample types. CDR1 SQVTM and CDR2 ANQGSEA were looked up in the germline V gene. From cysteine to phenylalanine, the CDR3 is 12 amino acids long. Kept here is only the CDR3 DNA, which spans 36 bases and is read in frame from base 1. V is shortened by 4 bases, J by 5 bases, and the region joining them spans 11 bases. The data stem from a study of blood T cell repertoires in COVID-19 (dated by TCRdb to 2020 to 2022). For context, the study as a whole: Collaborator samples came from the United States, Italy and Spain and covered acute and convalescent phases of COVID-19. The prospective study material was composed of cDNA or gDNA derived from T cells, B-cell-depleted T cells, or PBMCs. Deeply sampled blood TCRbeta repertoires from subjects exposed to, actively infected with, or recovered from COVID-19 were included in the dataset. A freely available public database, intended as a resource for researchers studying the immune response to SARS-CoV-2, is where the repertoires were released. Samples came from the ongoing ImmuneRACE study (first 160 participants) plus 1,254 subjects from 6 global collaborators. Nearly every sample came with metadata listing a de-identified subject ID, COVID-19 status, age in years and sex. Where available, HLA class I and class II types were taken from metadata supplied by the sample provider and were not determined by assay-based typing.

What the work shows at the level of the full study, not this receptor alone: Clinical and demographic metadata were provided uncurated, with the amount varying by source and participant.

The immunoSEQ Assay, a bias-controlled multiplex PCR, was used to amplify TCRbeta CDR3 regions from genomic DNA. Concerning the study's data processing: The number of nucleated cells in each sample was estimated by amplification of reference gene primers within the assay. To quantify the absolute abundance of each unique TCRbeta CDR3 rearrangement, sequence reads were collapsed and filtered. For each sample, productive Simpson clonality was calculated as the square root of Simpson's diversity index over productive rearrangements. Imported from immuneACCESS, the table was reduced by TCRdb to in-frame sequences with V and J called. These copies leave out some clones; in studies compared against another copy, an unresolved V gene accounts for under half, and the cause of the remainder is not known. That table supplies the V and J calls and clone size; D and trimming were determined from the DNA. The sample records around 150,000 clones, roughly 82% of which are singletons. The leading ten clones occupy 6.5% to 8.5% of the sample.

The sequenced material came from peripheral blood. The rearranged chain carries TRBV29-1 and TRBJ2-5; a tentative D match to TRBD1 spans 5 bases. The TCR comes from a woman in her thirties or forties with COVID-19, enrolled during active disease. At the DNA level, the sequence is TGCAGCGTTGTTTTCCAGGGTGAGACCCAGTACTTC. Its product reads: CSVVFQGETQYF.